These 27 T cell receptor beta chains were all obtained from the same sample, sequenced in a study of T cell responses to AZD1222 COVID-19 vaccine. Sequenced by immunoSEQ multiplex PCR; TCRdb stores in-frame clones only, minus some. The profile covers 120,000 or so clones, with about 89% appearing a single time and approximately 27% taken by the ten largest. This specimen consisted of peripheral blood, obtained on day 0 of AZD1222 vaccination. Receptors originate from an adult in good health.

DNA of the CDR3: TGTGCCAGCAGTTACATGGTTGAGTATTCACCCCTCCACTTT. The encoded protein is CASSYMVEYSPLHF. The chain uses TRBV6-5 and TRBJ1-6, with no clear D. The CDR3 spans 14 residues. V lost 2 bases and J lost 8, with 10 bases in between. The germline V gene encodes CDR1 MNHEY and CDR2 SVGAGI.

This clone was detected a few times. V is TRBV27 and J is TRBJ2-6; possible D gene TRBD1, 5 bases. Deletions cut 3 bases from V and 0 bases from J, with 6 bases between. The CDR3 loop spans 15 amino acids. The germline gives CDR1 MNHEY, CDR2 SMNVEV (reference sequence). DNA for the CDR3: TGTGCCAGCAGTTTCAGGGACTCTGGGGCCAACGTCCTGACTTTC. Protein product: CASSFRDSGANVLTF.

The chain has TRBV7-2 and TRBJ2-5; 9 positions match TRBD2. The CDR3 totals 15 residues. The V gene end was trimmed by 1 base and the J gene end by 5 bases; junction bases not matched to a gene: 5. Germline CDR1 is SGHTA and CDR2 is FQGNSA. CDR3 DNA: TGTGCCAGCAGCTTAGGGCGGGGGGGCCGCGAGACCCAGTACTTC. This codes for CASSLGRGGRETQYF. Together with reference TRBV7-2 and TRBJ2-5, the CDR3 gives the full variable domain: GAGVSQSPSNKVTEKGKDVELRCDPISGHTALYWYRQSLGQGLEFLIYFQGNSAPDKSGLPSDRFSAERTGGSVSTLTIQRTQQEDSAVYLCASSLGRGGRETQYFGPGTRLLVL.

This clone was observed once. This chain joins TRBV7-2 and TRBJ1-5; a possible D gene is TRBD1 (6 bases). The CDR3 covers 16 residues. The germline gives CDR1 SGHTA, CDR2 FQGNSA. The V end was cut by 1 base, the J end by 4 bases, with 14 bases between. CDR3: CASSLEWGDRNQPQHF. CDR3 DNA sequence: TGTGCCAGCAGCTTAGAATGGGGCGACAGGAATCAGCCCCAGCATTTT.

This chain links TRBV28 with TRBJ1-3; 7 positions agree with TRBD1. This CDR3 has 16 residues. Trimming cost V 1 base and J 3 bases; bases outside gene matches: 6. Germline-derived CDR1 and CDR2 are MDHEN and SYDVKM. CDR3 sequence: CASSLFSGGYGNTIYF. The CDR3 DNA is TGTGCCAGCAGTTTATTTTCAGGGGGGTATGGAAACACCATATATTTT.

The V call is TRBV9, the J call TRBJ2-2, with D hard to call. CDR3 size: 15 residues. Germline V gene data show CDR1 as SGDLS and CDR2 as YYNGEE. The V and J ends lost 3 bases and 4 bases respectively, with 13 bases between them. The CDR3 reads CASSERQPGTGELFF. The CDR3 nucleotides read TGTGCCAGCAGCGAGCGTCAACCGGGCACCGGGGAGCTGTTTTTT.

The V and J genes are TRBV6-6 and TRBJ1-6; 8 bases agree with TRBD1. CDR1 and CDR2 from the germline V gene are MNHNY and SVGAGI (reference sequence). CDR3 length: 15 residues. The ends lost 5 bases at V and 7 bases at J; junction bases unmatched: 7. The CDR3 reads CASSTDREYNSPLHF. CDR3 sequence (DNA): TGTGCCAGCAGTACGGACAGGGAGTACAATTCACCCCTCCACTTT.

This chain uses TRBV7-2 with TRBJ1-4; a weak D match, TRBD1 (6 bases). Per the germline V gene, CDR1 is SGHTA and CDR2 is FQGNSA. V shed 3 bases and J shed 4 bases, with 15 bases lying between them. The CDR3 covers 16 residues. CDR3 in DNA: TGTGCCAGCAGCTTGGGGGGGCGCGGCGGTAATGAAAAACTGTTTTTT. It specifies CASSLGGRGGNEKLFF.

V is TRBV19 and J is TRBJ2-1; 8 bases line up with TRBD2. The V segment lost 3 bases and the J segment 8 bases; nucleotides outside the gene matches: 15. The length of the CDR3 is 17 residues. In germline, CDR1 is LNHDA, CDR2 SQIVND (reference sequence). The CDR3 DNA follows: TGTGCCAGTAGTATCTATGGACGGGAGGGTAGTATAGATGAGCAGTTCTTC. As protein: CASSIYGREGSIDEQFF.

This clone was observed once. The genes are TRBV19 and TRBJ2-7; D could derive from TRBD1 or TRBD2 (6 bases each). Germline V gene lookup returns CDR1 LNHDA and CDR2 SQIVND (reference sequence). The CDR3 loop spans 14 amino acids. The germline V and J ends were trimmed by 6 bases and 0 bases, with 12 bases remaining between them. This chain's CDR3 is CASSPSGASYEQYF. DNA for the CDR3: TGTGCCAGTAGCCCCTCGGGGGCCTCCTACGAGCAGTACTTC.

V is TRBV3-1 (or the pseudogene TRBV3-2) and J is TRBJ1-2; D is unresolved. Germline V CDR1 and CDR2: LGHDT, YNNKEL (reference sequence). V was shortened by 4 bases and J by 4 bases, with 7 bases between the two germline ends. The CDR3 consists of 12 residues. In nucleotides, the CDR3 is TGTGCCAGCAGCCCTTCTAGCTATGGCTACACCTTC. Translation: CASSPSSYGYTF.

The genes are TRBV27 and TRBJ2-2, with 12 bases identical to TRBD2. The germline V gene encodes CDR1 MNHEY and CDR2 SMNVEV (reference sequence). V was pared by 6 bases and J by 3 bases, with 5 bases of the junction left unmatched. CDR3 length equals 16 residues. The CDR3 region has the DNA TGTGCCAGCAGCCCCGGACTAGCGGGACACACCGGGGAGCTGTTTTTT. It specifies CASSPGLAGHTGELFF.

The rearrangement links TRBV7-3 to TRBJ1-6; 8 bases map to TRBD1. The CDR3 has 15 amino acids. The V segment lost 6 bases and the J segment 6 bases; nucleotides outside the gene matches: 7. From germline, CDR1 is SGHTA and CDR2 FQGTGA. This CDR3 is CASREYGQGNSPLHF. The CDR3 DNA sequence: TGTGCCAGCAGGGAATACGGACAGGGTAATTCACCCCTCCACTTT.

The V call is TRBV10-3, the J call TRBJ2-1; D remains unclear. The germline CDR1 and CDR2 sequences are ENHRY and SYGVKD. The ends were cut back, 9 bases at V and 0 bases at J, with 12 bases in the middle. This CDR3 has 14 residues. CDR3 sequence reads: CAIRAISSYNEQFF. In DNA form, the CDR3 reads TGTGCCATTCGAGCTATTAGCTCCTACAATGAGCAGTTCTTC.

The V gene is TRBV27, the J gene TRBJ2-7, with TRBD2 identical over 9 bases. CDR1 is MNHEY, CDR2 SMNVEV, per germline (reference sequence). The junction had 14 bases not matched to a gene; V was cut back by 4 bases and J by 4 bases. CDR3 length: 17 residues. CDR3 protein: CASSSISGTSPFYEQYF. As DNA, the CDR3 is TGTGCCAGCAGTTCCATATCCGGGACTAGCCCCTTTTACGAGCAGTACTTC.

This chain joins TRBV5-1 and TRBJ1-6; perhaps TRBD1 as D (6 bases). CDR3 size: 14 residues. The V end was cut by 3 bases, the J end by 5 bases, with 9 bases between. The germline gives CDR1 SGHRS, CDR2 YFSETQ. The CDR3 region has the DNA TGCGCCAGCAGCTCGGACAGTAATAATTCACCCCTCCACTTT. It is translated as CASSSDSNNSPLHF.

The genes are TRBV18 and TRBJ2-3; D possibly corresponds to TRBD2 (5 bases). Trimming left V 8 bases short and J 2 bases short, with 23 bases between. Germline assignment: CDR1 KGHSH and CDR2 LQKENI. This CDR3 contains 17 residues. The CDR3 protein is CASHSPRASRLTDTQYF. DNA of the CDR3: TGTGCCAGCCACTCCCCCCGTGCTAGCAGACTCACAGATACGCAGTATTTT.

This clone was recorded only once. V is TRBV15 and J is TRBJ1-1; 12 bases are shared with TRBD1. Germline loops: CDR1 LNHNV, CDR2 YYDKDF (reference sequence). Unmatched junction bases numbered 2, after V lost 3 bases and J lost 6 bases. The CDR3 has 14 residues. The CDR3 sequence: CATSRGQGASEAFF. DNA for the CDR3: TGTGCCACCAGCAGGGGACAGGGGGCTTCTGAAGCTTTCTTT. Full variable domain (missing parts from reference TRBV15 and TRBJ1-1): DAMVIQNPRYQVTQFGKPVTLSCSQTLNHNVMYWYQQKSSQAPKLLFHYYDKDFNNEADTPDNFQSRRPNTSFCFLDIRSPGLGDTAMYLCATSRGQGASEAFFGQGTRLTVV.

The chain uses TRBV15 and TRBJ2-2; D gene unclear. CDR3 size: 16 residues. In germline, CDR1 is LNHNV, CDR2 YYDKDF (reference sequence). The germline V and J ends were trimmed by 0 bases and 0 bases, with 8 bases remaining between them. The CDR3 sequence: CATSRELVPNTGELFF. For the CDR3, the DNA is TGTGCCACCAGCAGAGAACTGGTTCCGAACACCGGGGAGCTGTTTTTT.

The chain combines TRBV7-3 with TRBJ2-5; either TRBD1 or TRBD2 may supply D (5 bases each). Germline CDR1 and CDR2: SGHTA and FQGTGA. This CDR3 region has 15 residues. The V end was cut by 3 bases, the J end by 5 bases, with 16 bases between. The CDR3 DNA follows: TGTGCCAGCAGCTTGTCAGGATTGGGGGAGGAGACCCAGTACTTC. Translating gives CASSLSGLGEETQYF. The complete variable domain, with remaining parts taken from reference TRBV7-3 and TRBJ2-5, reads GAGVSQTPSNKVTEKGKYVELRCDPISGHTALYWYRQSLGQGPEFLIYFQGTGAADDSGLPNDRFFAVRPEGSVSTLKIQRTERGDSAVYLCASSLSGLGEETQYFGPGTRLLVL.

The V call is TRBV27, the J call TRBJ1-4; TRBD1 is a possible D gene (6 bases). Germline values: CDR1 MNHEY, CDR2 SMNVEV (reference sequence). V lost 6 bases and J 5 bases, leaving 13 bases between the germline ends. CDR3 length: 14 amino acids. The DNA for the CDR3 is TGTGCCAGCAGGCAGCGGGGGGCGAATGAAAAACTGTTTTTT. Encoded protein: CASRQRGANEKLFF.

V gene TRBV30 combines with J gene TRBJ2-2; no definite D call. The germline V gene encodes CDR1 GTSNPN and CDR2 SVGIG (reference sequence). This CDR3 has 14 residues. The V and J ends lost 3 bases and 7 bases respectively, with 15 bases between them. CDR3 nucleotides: TGTGCCTGGAGGTATAACTCTCCCAACGGGGAGCTGTTTTTT. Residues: CAWRYNSPNGELFF.

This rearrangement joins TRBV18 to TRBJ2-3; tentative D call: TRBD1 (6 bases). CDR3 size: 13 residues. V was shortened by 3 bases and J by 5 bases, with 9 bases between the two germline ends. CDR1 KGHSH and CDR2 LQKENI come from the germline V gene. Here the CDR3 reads CASSPAQGDTQYF. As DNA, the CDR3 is TGTGCCAGCTCACCGGCACAGGGAGATACGCAGTATTTT. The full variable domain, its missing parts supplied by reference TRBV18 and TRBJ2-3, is NAGVMQNPRHLVRRRGQEARLRCSPMKGHSHVYWYRQLPEEGLKFMVYLQKENIIDESGMPKERFSAEFPKEGPSILRIQQVVRGDSAAYFCASSPAQGDTQYFGPGTRLTVL.

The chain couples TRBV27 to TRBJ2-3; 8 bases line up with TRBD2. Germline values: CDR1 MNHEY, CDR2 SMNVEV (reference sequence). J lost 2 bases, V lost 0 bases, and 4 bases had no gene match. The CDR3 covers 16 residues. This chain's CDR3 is CASSLSTSGYTDTQYF. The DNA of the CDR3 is TGTGCCAGCAGTTTATCCACTAGCGGTTACACAGATACGCAGTATTTT.

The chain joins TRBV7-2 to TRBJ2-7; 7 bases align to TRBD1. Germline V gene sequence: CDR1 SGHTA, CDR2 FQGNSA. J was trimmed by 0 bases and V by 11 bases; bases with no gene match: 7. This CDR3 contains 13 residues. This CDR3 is CAVQDRYSYEQYF. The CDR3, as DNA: TGTGCCGTACAGGACAGGTACTCCTACGAGCAGTACTTC.

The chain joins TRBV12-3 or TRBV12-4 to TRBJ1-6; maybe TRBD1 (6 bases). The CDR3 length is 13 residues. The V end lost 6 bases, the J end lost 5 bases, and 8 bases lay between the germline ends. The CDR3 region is CASRDRNNSPLHF. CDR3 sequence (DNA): TGTGCCAGCAGGGACAGAAATAATTCACCCCTCCACTTT.

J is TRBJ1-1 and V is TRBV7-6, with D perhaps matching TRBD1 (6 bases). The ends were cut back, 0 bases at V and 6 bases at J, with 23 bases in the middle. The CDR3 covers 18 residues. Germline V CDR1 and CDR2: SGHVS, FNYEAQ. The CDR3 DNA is TGTGCCAGCAGCTTAGCGCTAGGGGGGTCGGGAATTGCAGCTGAAGCTTTCTTT. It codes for CASSLALGGSGIAAEAFF.